This TCR beta chain was obtained from a study of T cells in Graves' hyperthyroidism and ophthalmopathy. Study-wide findings and caveats: Model-based prediction identified ophthalmopathy a median roughly 6.1 months prior to its onset. Peripheral blood also featured most of the thyroid clonotypes expanded above 0.001.

To note about this clonotype: Its antigen is not known.

V lost 0 bases and J lost 7, with 25 bases in between. CDR1 is LNHDA and CDR2 is SQIVND in the germline V gene (reference sequence). This CDR3 is 19 amino acids long. Amplification targeted TCR beta CDR3 regions from RNA transcripts. HTBI primers drove first-round RT-PCR of the TCR CDR3. Each CDR3 protein is one row after TCRdb ran MiXCR on the multiplex PCR reads. The table has about 590,000 distinct CDR3 sequences, around 14% seen once. This TCR came from a woman between 18 and 30 years old with Graves' ophthalmopathy. This chain connects TRBV19 to TRBJ2-1, with D unclear. The source material was blood. Here the CDR3 reads CASSIDRLLGRRVENEQFF. The CDR3 nucleotides read TGTGCCAGTAGTATAGACCGGCTCTTAGGTCGCAGAGTGGAGAATGAGCAGTTCTTC.